This TCR beta chain was identified in a study of metastatic and nonmetastatic thyroid tumors. Among the patients, none had received any treatment before thyroid surgery. From germline, CDR1 is KGHSH and CDR2 LQKENI. CDR3 length: 16 amino acids. V lost 0 bases and J 6 bases, leaving 17 bases between the germline ends. TCRdb called clones again from the PCR reads with MiXCR. The table has some 45,000 clones, roughly 15% seen once. Many counts were recorded for this clone. The specimen sequenced was blood. The receptor comes from a female donor with papillary thyroid cancer or a benign thyroid nodule (not recorded which). Some clones in this sample may be carry-over from other donors' samples. The rearrangement uses TRBV18 and TRBJ2-5; D might be TRBD1 (6 bases). CDR3 nucleotide sequence: TGTGCCAGCTCACCACCGGGGCTTGGCAGGGACAAGACCCAGTACTTC. The encoded protein is CASSPPGLGRDKTQYF.